This T cell receptor beta chain was recorded in a study of T cells in Graves' hyperthyroidism and ophthalmopathy. Study at large: Peripheral blood was obtained at initial diagnosis, preceding any treatment.

Source material for PBMCs was over 8 ml fresh peripheral blood. This clonotype occurred a few times. Its cognate antigen is unknown. Regarding the study as a whole: Blood held most thyroid clonotypes expanded above 0.001 frequency.

Authors of the study amplified TCR beta CDR3 regions from RNA transcripts. First-round RT-PCR with HTBI primers amplified the TCR CDR3 region. TCRdb ran MiXCR on the multiplex PCR reads and lists one entry per CDR3 protein. Among some 500,000 distinct CDR3 sequences listed, roughly a quarter were seen once. The clonotype comes from a woman in her 30s with Graves' ophthalmopathy. Sequencing was done on a sample of blood.

CDR3 protein: CASSRGQNQETQYF. DNA for the CDR3: TGCGCCAGCAGCAGGGGACAGAACCAAGAGACCCAGTACTTC. This chain connects TRBV5-1 to TRBJ2-5; the match to TRBD1 covers 7 bases. The germline V gene encodes CDR1 SGHRS and CDR2 YFSETQ. V gave up 4 bases and J gave up 0 bases; unmatched junction bases: 3. The CDR3 totals 14 residues.